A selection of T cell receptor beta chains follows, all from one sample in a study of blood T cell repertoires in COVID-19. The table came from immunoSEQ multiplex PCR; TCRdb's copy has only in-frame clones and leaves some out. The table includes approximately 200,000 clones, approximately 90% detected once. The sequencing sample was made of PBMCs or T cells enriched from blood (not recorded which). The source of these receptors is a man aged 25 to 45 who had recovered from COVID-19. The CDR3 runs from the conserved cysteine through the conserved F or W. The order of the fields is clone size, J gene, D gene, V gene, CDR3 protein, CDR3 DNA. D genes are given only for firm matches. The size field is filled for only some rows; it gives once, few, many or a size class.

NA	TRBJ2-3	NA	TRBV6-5	CASSLGWTDTQYF	TGTGCCAGCAGTCTCGGTTGGACAGATACGCAGTATTTT
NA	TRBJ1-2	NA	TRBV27	CASSLSAGGYGYTF	TGTGCCAGCAGTTTATCAGCGGGAGGGTATGGCTACACCTTC
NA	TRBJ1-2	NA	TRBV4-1	CASSQVRVRGDGYTF	TGCGCCAGCAGCCAAGTACGAGTCAGGGGCGATGGCTACACCTTC
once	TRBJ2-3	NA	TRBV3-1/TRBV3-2	CASSLQGQRADTQYF	TGTGCCAGCAGCCTCCAGGGGCAGAGGGCAGATACGCAGTATTTT
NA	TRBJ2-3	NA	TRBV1	CTSSHSGNGTDTQYF	TGCACCAGCAGCCACAGCGGGAACGGCACAGATACGCAGTATTTT
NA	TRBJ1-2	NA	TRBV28	CASRTTNRVNYGYTF	TGTGCCAGCAGAACAACGAACAGGGTAAACTATGGCTACACCTTC
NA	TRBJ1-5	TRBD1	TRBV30	CAWRGQPNQPQHF	TGTGCCTGGAGGGGACAGCCCAATCAGCCCCAGCATTTT
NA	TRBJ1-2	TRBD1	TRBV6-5	CASSFDRVNYGYTF	TGTGCCAGCAGTTTTGACAGGGTTAACTATGGCTACACCTTC
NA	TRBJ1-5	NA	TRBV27	CASSLRVNQPQHF	TGTGCCAGCAGTTTGAGAGTAAATCAGCCCCAGCATTTT
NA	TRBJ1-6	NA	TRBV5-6	CASSSQGLGSPLHF	TGTGCCAGCAGCTCTCAGGGATTAGGTTCACCCCTCCACTTT
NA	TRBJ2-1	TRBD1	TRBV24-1	CATSDTGTGNNEQFF	TGTGCCACCAGTGACACCGGGACAGGGAACAATGAGCAGTTCTTC
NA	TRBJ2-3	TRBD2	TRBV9	CASSVAGGGAPDTQYF	TGTGCCAGCAGCGTAGCCGGCGGGGGGGCTCCAGATACGCAGTATTTT
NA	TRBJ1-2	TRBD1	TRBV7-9	CASSFDRENGYTF	TGTGCCAGCAGCTTCGACAGGGAAAATGGCTACACCTTC
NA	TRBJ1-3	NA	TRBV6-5	CASSPLAGNTIYF	TGTGCCAGTAGTCCGTTAGCTGGAAACACCATATATTTT
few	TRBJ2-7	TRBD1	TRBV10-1	CASSGGTGISYEQYF	TGCGCCAGCAGTGGTGGGACAGGGATTTCCTACGAGCAGTACTTC
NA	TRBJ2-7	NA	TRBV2	CASSDSGSSYEQYF	TGTGCCAGCAGTGATTCGGGATCCTCCTACGAGCAGTACTTC
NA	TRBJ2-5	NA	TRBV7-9	CASSLGTIEETQYF	TGTGCCAGCAGCTTAGGAACTATTGAAGAGACCCAGTACTTC
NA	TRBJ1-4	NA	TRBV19	CASSIGPGLTEKLFF	TGTGCCAGTAGTATAGGTCCAGGGTTGACTGAAAAACTGTTTTTT
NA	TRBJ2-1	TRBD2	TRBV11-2	CASSSLPRGGYNEQFF	TGTGCCAGCAGCTCCCTCCCTCGCGGGGGGTACAATGAGCAGTTCTTC
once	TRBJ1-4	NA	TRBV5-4	CASSSKNEKLFF	TGTGCCAGCAGCTCAAAAAATGAAAAACTGTTTTTT
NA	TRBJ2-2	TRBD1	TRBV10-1	CASSESPGQGARTGELFF	TGCGCCAGCAGTGAGTCACCGGGACAGGGGGCGAGGACCGGGGAGCTGTTTTTT
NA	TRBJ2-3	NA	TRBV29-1	CSGAPGSADTQYF	TGCAGCGGGGCCCCAGGGTCGGCAGATACGCAGTATTTT
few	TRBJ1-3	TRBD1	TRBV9	CASSGDSLSGNTIYF	TGTGCCAGCAGCGGGGACAGCCTCTCTGGAAACACCATATATTTT
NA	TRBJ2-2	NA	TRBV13	CASSLSQKNTGELFF	TGTGCCAGCAGCTTATCTCAGAAGAACACCGGGGAGCTGTTTTTT
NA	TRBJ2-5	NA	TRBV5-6	CASSRGLQSRETQYF	TGTGCCAGCAGCAGAGGACTACAATCTCGAGAGACCCAGTACTTC
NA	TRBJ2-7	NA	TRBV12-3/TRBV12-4	CASRIAASYEQYF	TGTGCCAGCAGGATAGCGGCATCCTACGAGCAGTACTTC
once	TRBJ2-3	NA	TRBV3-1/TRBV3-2	CASSQELSPSTDTQYF	TGTGCCAGCAGCCAAGAGCTATCCCCTAGCACAGATACGCAGTATTTT
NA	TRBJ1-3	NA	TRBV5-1	CASQLDGTSGNTIYF	TGCGCCAGCCAGCTAGACGGAACGTCTGGAAACACCATATATTTT
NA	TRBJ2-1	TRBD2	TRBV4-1	CASSSLGLAGDEQFF	TGCGCCAGCAGTTCTTTGGGACTAGCGGGAGATGAGCAGTTCTTC
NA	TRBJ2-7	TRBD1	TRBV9	CASSPRQGAYEQYF	TGTGCCAGCAGCCCCCGACAGGGGGCATACGAGCAGTACTTC
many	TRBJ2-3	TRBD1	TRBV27	CASSSAGTGRPDTQYF	TGTGCCAGCAGTTCGGCCGGGACAGGGCGGCCAGATACGCAGTATTTT